The clone carrying this TCR beta chain was counted only a few times. The antigen remains unidentified. The data were obtained in a study of cytomegalovirus exposure and HLA in healthy donors. Amplification used 60 Vbeta primers and 13 Jbeta primers. Per the original methods: Among the unique TCR beta chains that a later analysis counted, some 73 million in all, 10 million to 13 million were shared. The repertoire was sequenced with immunoSEQ multiplex PCR; TCRdb's copy has only in-frame clones and lacks some. V and J calls and clone size are those listed in that table; D and trimming were worked out from the DNA. The sample carries approximately 200,000 clones, approximately 80% recorded once. Study findings and constraints: Presence/absence analyses assumed roughly uniform sequencing depth across donors, which may not hold.

V was pared by 8 bases and J by 1 base, with 7 bases of the junction left unmatched. The CDR3 length is 14 residues. The V gene's germline CDR1 is ENHRY and CDR2 SYGVKD. This TCR came from a woman in her twenties or thirties in good health and CMV-seropositive. The sample was PBMCs. The chain links TRBV10-3 to TRBJ2-7; 8 nucleotides match TRBD1. As DNA, the CDR3 is TGTGCCATCGGGGGGACAGGAGCTTCCTACGAGCAGTACTTC. The encoded protein is CAIGGTGASYEQYF.